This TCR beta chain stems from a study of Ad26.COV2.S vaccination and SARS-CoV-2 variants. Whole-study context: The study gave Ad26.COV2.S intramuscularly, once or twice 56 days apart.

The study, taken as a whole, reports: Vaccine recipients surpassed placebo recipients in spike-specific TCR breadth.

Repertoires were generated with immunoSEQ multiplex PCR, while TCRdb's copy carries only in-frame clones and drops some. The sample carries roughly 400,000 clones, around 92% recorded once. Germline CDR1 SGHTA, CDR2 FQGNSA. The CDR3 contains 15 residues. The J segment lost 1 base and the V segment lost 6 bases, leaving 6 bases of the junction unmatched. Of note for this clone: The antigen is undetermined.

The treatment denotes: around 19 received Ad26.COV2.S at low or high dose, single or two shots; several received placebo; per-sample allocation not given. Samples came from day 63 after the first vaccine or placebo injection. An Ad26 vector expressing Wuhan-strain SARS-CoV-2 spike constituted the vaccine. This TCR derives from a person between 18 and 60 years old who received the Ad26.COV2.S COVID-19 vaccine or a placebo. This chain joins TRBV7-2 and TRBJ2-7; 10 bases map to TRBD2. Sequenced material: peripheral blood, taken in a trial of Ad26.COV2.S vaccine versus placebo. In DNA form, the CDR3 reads TGTGCCAGCAGTCGTAGCGGGGGGCCTTCCTACGAGCAGTACTTC. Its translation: CASSRSGGPSYEQYF.